Below, one T cell receptor beta chain is given with its context. The antigen is unknown. The source of the sample is a study of cytomegalovirus exposure and HLA in healthy donors. General study points: What a later analysis reportedly showed was that an Asian-associated ancestry cluster had fewer N-insertions than the approximately 700-donor mean. It was reportedly the case that the classifier diagnosed cytomegalovirus status with high specificity and sensitivity. It was likely that a cluster of highly shared sequence variants was a sequencing artifact.

Researchers ran the PCR with 60 Vbeta and 13 Jbeta primers. Method: immunoSEQ multiplex PCR; TCRdb's copy keeps in-frame clones and lacks some. Of 140,000 to 150,000 clones in the sample, about 74% were seen once. Germline assignment: CDR1 SGHTA and CDR2 FQGNSA. This CDR3 has 13 residues. V was pared by 10 bases and J by 6 bases, with 17 bases between. V usage is TRBV7-2 and J usage is TRBJ2-3; D is perhaps TRBD2 (6 bases). The receptor was derived from a man between 35 and 55 years old in good health and CMV-seropositive. The sample was PBMCs. As DNA, the CDR3 is TGTGCCACCCGGCGGGATAATGGGGATACGCAGTATTTT. Protein product: CATRRDNGDTQYF.